These T cell receptor beta chains were read from a single sample in a study of CD8 T cells in Susac syndrome. TCRdb redid the calling of the immunoSEQ multiplex PCR reads with MiXCR, one entry per CDR3 protein. The table records hundreds of thousands of distinct CDR3 sequences, more than 75% of them present only once. The sequencing sample was made of CD8+ T cells from PBMCs. These receptors all come from a human donor with multiple sclerosis. Both conserved end residues are trimmed from each CDR3.

>TRBV29-1
SGATSGGYNEQF
>TRBV7-2
ASNKRLPGREGGETQY
>TRBV7-9
ASSPGRGYGAEAF
>TRBV9
ASSVDRGSDTIY
>TRBV6-5
ASRDSRRSRF
>TRBV6-5
ASSSPLNGALRSSYNEQF
>TRBV27
ASHPWPRADTQY
>TRBV28
ASSGGPASEDRASYPNYGYT
>TRBV12-3/TRBV12-4
ASTYGGFRQPQH
>TRBV7-9
ASSFSGDEQF
>TRBV6-6
ASQKTSGSREQF
>TRBV28
ASSSHLDGLAVGWRDNEQF
>TRBV6-5
ASSYHGGEWGVKETQY
>TRBV10-3
AISERGDRDREQY
>TRBV7-8
ASSLFFSQETQY
>TRBV9
ASSVQRAGTQTGELF
>TRBV11-2
ASSPRPYNEQF
>TRBV12-3/TRBV12-4
ASSFRGSAKNIQY
>TRBV25-1
ATGGNRGLSFNEQF
>TRBV11-2
ASSLGTGYYEQY
>TRBV3-1
ASSQRKQTGTEAF
>TRBV20-1
SARATRQQGAWEQY
>TRBV7-7
ASSEVLAGDTGELF
>TRBV5-4
ASSLGQEPYNEQF
>TRBV5-1
ASSFGRRDEQF
>TRBV28
ASGSEGSGNTIY
>TRBV27
ASSFSYPGSTYEQY
>TRBV13
ASSPLKAREGAF
>TRBV6-5
ASSTHVGAQPQH
>TRBV2
ATLTGTSGLSSYEQY
>TRBV20-1
SASETSVASEGGELF
>TRBV27
ASTPTGSNQPQH
>TRBV11-3
ASSSSRAGGPYNEQF
>TRBV5-8
ASSLARQRLETQY
>TRBV19
ASQGAPHNSPLH
>TRBV19
ASSIGLEGYNEQF
>TRBV5-1
ASSLSSGLYNEQF
>TRBV27
ASSLVGAGGAGDF
>TRBV6-5
ASTYGTSGYEQY
>TRBV27
ASSLGSTTGLYEQY
>TRBV6-5
ASSYRAAGLDEQY
>TRBV2
ASSPGLVY
>TRBV10-3
AISESLAGDDTQY
>TRBV7-9
ASSLQGPVQPQH
>TRBV12-3/TRBV12-4
ASSSGGNNEQF
>TRBV5-1
ASSLTGALEAF
>TRBV2
ASSGPGGQPQH
>TRBV27
ASSLWPSTDTQY
>TRBV3-1
ASSQEMLAGGQEQF
>TRBV19
ASISRGSYGYT